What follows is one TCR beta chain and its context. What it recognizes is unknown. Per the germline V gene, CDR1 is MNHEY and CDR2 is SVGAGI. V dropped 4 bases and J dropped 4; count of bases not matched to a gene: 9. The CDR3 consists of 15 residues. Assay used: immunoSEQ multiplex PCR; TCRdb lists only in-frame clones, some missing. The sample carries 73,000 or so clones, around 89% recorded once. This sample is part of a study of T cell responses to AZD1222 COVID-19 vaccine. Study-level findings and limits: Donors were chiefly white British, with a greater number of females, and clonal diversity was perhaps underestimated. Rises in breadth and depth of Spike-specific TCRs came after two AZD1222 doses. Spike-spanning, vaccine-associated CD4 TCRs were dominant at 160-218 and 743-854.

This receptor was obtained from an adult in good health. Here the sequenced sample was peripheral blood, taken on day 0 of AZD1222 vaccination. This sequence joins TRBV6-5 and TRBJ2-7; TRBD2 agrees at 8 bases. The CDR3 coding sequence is TGTGCCAGCAGTTTGGGGGGACTAGGTAGATACGAGCAGTACTTC. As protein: CASSLGGLGRYEQYF.